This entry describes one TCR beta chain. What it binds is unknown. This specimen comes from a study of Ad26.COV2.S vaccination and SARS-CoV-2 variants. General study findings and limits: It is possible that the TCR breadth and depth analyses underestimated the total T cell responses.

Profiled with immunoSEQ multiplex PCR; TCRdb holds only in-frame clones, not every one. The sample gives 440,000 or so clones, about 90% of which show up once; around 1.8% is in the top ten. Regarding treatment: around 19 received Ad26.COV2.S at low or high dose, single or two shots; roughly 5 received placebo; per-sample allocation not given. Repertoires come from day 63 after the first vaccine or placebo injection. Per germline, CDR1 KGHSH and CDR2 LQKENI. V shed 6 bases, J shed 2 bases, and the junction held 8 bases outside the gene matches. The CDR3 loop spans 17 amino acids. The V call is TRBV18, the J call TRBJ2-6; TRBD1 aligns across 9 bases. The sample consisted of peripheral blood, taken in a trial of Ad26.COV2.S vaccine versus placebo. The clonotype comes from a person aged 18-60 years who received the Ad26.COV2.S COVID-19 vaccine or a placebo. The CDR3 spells CASSHPGTGTGANVLTF. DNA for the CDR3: TGTGCCAGCTCGCACCCCGGGACAGGGACTGGGGCCAACGTCCTGACTTTC.